These 21 T cell receptor beta chains came from one sample sequenced in a study of T cells in Graves' hyperthyroidism and ophthalmopathy. RNA transcripts were the template for amplifying TCR beta CDR3 regions. Using the HTBI primer set, a first-round RT-PCR was run on the TCR CDR3. Each CDR3 protein is one row after TCRdb ran MiXCR on the multiplex PCR reads. The sample has around 380,000 distinct CDR3 sequences, less than 15% seen once. The sequencing input was blood. Receptor source: a man between 25 and 39 years old with Graves' hyperthyroidism that later progressed to Graves' ophthalmopathy.

This chain links TRBV3-1 with TRBJ2-5; D not certain. The CDR3 extends over 15 amino acids. The germline CDR1 and CDR2 sequences are LGHDT and YNNKEL (reference sequence). Trimming took 0 bases from V and 0 from J, leaving 8 bases between them. The CDR3 loop reads CASSQDLVYQETQYF. The DNA for the CDR3 is TGTGCCAGCAGCCAAGATTTGGTGTACCAAGAGACCCAGTACTTC.

Comments on this clonotype: The conserved phenylalanine or tryptophan normally closing the CDR3 is absent here, so this likely arose from a read error. This sequence joins TRBV15 and TRBJ1-6; D remains unclear. Germline V lookup: CDR1 LNHNV, CDR2 YYDKDF (reference sequence). Deletions cut 0 bases from V and 6 bases from J, with 12 bases between. The CDR3 loop spans 16 amino acids. CDR3 in amino acids: CATSRDLGRGNSPLHV. CDR3 bases: TGTGCCACCAGCAGAGATTTAGGTCGCGGTAATTCACCCCTCCACGTT.

The chain joins TRBV6-4 to TRBJ2-3; 7 bases match TRBD2. Trimming removed 2 bases from V and 0 bases from J; junction bases left unmatched: 5. Germline V gene sequence: CDR1 MRHNA, CDR2 SNTAGT. The CDR3 sequence is 16 residues long. DNA of the CDR3: TGTGCCAGCAGTGACGTCGGCGGGAGAAGCACAGATACGCAGTATTTT. Protein sequence: CASSDVGGRSTDTQYF.

This clonotype was seen many times. This chain connects TRBV7-9 to TRBJ2-3; tentatively, D is TRBD2 (5 bases). This CDR3 has 17 amino acids. Germline lookup yields CDR1 SEHNR and CDR2 FQNEAQ (reference sequence). Trimming cost V 4 bases and J 4 bases, with 21 bases left between them. CDR3 residues: CASSSRGQVGLADTQYF. Here the CDR3 DNA reads TGTGCCAGCAGCTCGCGCGGGCAGGTTGGGTTAGCAGATACGCAGTATTTT.

At least ten counts were recorded for this clonotype. The chain carries TRBV6-1 and TRBJ1-4; 10 bases map to TRBD1. The J segment lost 2 bases and the V segment lost 4 bases, leaving 1 base of the junction unmatched. The CDR3 has 15 residues. Looked up from germline, CDR1 is MNHNS and CDR2 is SASEGT. The CDR3 DNA reads TGTGCCAGCAGTGGGGGACAGGGGACTAATGAAAAACTGTTTTTT. It codes for CASSGGQGTNEKLFF.

This chain connects TRBV13 to TRBJ2-4; 7 nucleotides line up with TRBD1. The ends lost 0 bases at V and 3 bases at J; junction bases unmatched: 5. The CDR3 spans 16 residues. CDR1 and CDR2 (germline): PRHDT, FYEKMQ (reference sequence). DNA of the CDR3: TGTGCCAGCAGCTTAGGCGACAGGGTTGGCAAAAACATTCAGTACTTC. The encoded protein is CASSLGDRVGKNIQYF.

This CDR3 is CASSQGWRGGLYNEQFF. The CDR3 DNA reads as TGTGCCAGCAGCCAAGGATGGCGGGGGGGACTTTACAATGAGCAGTTCTTC. The V call is TRBV14, the J call TRBJ2-1, with TRBD2 matching 9 bases. The CDR3 extends over 17 amino acids. Germline CDR1 and CDR2: SGHDN and FVKESK. The ends lost 1 base at V and 4 bases at J; junction bases unmatched: 8.

As regards this clonotype: This sequence may be a read error, since a much larger clone differs from it by one base. The gene calls are TRBV3-1 and TRBJ2-5, with D perhaps given as TRBD1 or TRBD2 (6 bases each). There are 14 residues in the CDR3. Trimming cost V 3 bases and J 9 bases, with 17 bases left between them. In germline, CDR1 is LGHDT, CDR2 YNNKEL (reference sequence). The CDR3 loop is CASSQTGSGEAQYF. The CDR3 nucleotides are TGTGCCAGCAGCCAGACAGGTTCGGGGGAGGCCCAGTACTTC.

This clonotype was picked up a small number of times. The chain joins TRBV28 to TRBJ1-5, with D possibly TRBD1 on 5 matching bases. The CDR3 runs to 19 residues. V shed 4 bases and J shed 3 bases, with 25 bases lying between them. Germline lookup yields CDR1 MDHEN and CDR2 SYDVKM. The CDR3 spells CASSSAYGTDGHANQPQHF. CDR3 DNA sequence: TGTGCCAGCAGTTCGGCTTACGGGACGGACGGTCACGCCAATCAGCCCCAGCATTTT.

This clonotype was recorded a few times. This sequence joins TRBV7-9 and TRBJ2-1; TRBD2 might be the D (5 bases). Trimming removed 1 base at V and 4 bases at J, with 11 bases between. The germline gives CDR1 SEHNR, CDR2 FQNEAQ (reference sequence). The CDR3 totals 15 residues. The CDR3 is CASSLVASIYNEQFF. The DNA of the CDR3 is TGTGCCAGCAGCTTAGTGGCTAGCATATACAATGAGCAGTTCTTC.

This clonotype was observed a handful of times. V gene TRBV11-3 combines with J gene TRBJ1-3; a weak D match, TRBD1 (5 bases). Germline V CDR1 and CDR2: SGHNT, YENEEA. The V end was cut by 5 bases, the J end by 0 bases, with 11 bases between. This CDR3 spans 15 amino acids. The CDR3 DNA sequence: TGTGCCAGCAGCGAACAGGCTAACTCTGGAAACACCATATATTTT. Protein: CASSEQANSGNTIYF.

This chain links TRBV7-9 with TRBJ2-7, with D possibly being TRBD1 or TRBD2 (5 bases each). Germline assignment: CDR1 SEHNR and CDR2 FQNEAQ (reference sequence). The CDR3 covers 13 residues. V was cut by 5 bases and J by 1 base, with 9 bases left in between. Here the CDR3 DNA reads TGTGCCAGCAGCCCAGAGGGGTCCTACGAGCAGTACTTC. Translated: CASSPEGSYEQYF.

The count of this clonotype is one. A much larger clone differs by one base, so this may be a read error. V is TRBV2 and J is TRBJ1-5, with D perhaps TRBD1 (5 bases). V was clipped by 6 bases and J by 5 bases, with 11 bases between them. There are 13 residues in the CDR3. Germline CDR1 reads SNHLY; CDR2 reads FYNNEI. CDR3 bases: TGTGCCAGCAGGGTCGGGGGGGATCAGCCCCAGCATTTT. This codes for CASRVGGDQPQHF.

The chain has TRBV11-2 and TRBJ2-7; 9 bases agree with TRBD1. CDR3 length equals 16 residues. CDR1 is SGHAT and CDR2 is FQNNGV in the germline V gene. V trimming: 3 bases; J trimming: 0 bases; junction bases outside the gene matches: 6. CDR3 residues: CASSFGDRVPSYEQYF. CDR3 DNA sequence: TGTGCCAGCAGCTTCGGGGACAGGGTTCCCTCCTACGAGCAGTACTTC. The full variable domain, with the rest looked up from reference TRBV11-2 and TRBJ2-7, is EAGVAQSPRYKIIEKRQSVAFWCNPISGHATLYWYQQILGQGPKLLIQFQNNGVVDDSQLPKDRFSAERLKGVDSTLKIQPAKLEDSAVYLCASSFGDRVPSYEQYFGPGTRLTVT.

This clonotype showed up many times. In nucleotides, the CDR3 is TGCAGTGCGAAAGGCAGGACAGGGGCCCTCGAGCAGTACTTC. Its protein product is CSAKGRTGALEQYF. V gene TRBV20-1 combines with J gene TRBJ2-7; 9 bases match TRBD1. CDR1 and CDR2 from the germline V gene are DFQATT and SNEGSKA (reference sequence). J gave up 6 bases and V 6 bases, and 12 bases lay outside the gene matches. The CDR3 has 14 amino acids.

This clonotype was found a few times. The chain recombines TRBV7-8 with TRBJ1-2, with 8 bases matching TRBD1. Germline lookup yields CDR1 SGHVS and CDR2 FQNEAQ. There are 15 residues in the CDR3. Unmatched junction bases numbered 7, after V lost 5 bases and J lost 2 bases. The CDR3: CASSTRTGSNYGYTF. As DNA, the CDR3 is TGTGCCAGCAGCACCCGGACAGGGAGCAACTATGGCTACACCTTC. The variable domain in full, with the rest retrieved from reference TRBV7-8 and TRBJ1-2, is GAGVSQSPRYKVAKRGQDVALRCDPISGHVSLFWYQQALGQGPEFLTYFQNEAQLDKSGLPSDRFFAERPEGSVSTLKIQRTQQEDSAVYLCASSTRTGSNYGYTFGSGTRLTVV.

Only a few counts were recorded for this clonotype. The CDR3 nucleotides read TGTGCCAGCAGTCGGGACACCCAAAAAGAGACCCAGTACTTC. This sequence encodes CASSRDTQKETQYF. This chain uses TRBV2 with TRBJ2-5; D possibly corresponds to TRBD1 (6 bases). This CDR3 has 14 residues. CDR1 is SNHLY, CDR2 FYNNEI, per germline. V shed 5 bases and J shed 3 bases, with 13 bases lying between them.

This chain connects TRBV6-4 to TRBJ1-5, with D unclear. V was pared by 4 bases and J by 4 bases, with 8 bases between. Germline V CDR1 and CDR2: MRHNA, SNTAGT. This CDR3 contains 13 residues. Here the CDR3 reads CASSAYENQPQHF. The DNA for the CDR3 is TGTGCCAGCAGTGCCTACGAGAATCAGCCCCAGCATTTT.

The chain recombines TRBV11-2 with TRBJ2-1; 9 bases match TRBD2. V shed 5 bases, J shed 8 bases, and the junction held 19 bases outside the gene matches. Germline CDR1 is SGHAT and CDR2 is FQNNGV. The CDR3 runs to 18 residues. The CDR3 coding sequence is TGTGCCAGCAGCGGGGGGGGGCGGGGGGGGGGGGCAATCGATGAGCAGTTCTTC. It translates to CASSGGGRGGGAIDEQFF.

This clonotype was detected a few times. CDR3 protein: CASSWGLAGVNEQFF. DNA of the CDR3: TGCGCCAGCAGCTGGGGACTAGCGGGGGTCAATGAGCAGTTCTTC. V usage is TRBV5-1 and J usage is TRBJ2-1, with 14 bases aligning to TRBD2. Trimming took 3 bases from V and 6 from J; bases not matched to a gene: 2. The length of the CDR3 is 15 residues. Germline-derived CDR1 and CDR2 are SGHRS and YFSETQ.

Ten or more counts support this clonotype. The J gene is TRBJ2-1, the V gene TRBV28; tentatively, D is TRBD2 (6 bases). Germline V CDR1 and CDR2: MDHEN, SYDVKM. The CDR3 runs 14 residues. V lost 5 bases to trimming and J lost 7 bases, with 15 bases between them. As DNA, the CDR3 is TGTGCCAGCAGTCTCGTGGGGGGAGAGAATGAGCAGTTCTTC. It yields the protein CASSLVGGENEQFF.